This entry is about one TCR beta chain. Its cognate antigen is unknown. Time point here: new active TB diagnosis, blood taken before or within 7 days of starting treatment. HIV-seronegative South African adults aged 18 years or older had newly diagnosed active tuberculosis. Positive smear microscopy and/or M. tuberculosis culture confirmed active disease. The data are from a study of T cells in tuberculosis. Findings and limits, study-wide: The TCR-beta difference was not significant; alpha differences partly reflected length. GMM-specific TCRs were nearer to active tuberculosis alpha repertoires, suggesting expansion.

The CDR3 extends over 13 amino acids. J lost 10 bases, V lost 6 bases, and 9 bases had no gene match. CDR1 is SNHLY and CDR2 is FYNNEI in the germline V gene. Data came from immunoSEQ multiplex PCR; TCRdb stores just in-frame clones and leaves some out. The sample includes 5,000 to 5,500 clones, 95% to 98% of them seen just once. The clonotype comes from an adult with tuberculosis. This sample comprised PBMCs, obtained at tuberculosis diagnosis. The V gene is TRBV2, the J gene TRBJ1-1, with TRBD1 matching 9 bases. CDR3 nucleotide sequence: TGTGCCAGCAGCCTCAACAGGGGGCAGCTAGCTTTCTTT. Its translation: CASSLNRGQLAFF.